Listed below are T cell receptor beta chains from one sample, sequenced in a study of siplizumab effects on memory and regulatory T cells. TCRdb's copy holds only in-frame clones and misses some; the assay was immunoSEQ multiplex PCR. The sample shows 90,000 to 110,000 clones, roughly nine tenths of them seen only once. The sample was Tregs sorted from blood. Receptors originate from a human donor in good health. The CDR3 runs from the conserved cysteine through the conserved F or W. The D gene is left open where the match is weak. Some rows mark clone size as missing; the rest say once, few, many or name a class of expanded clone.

CASSLLALMSSYNEQFF TGTGCCAGCTCACTACTAGCGCTTATGAGCTCCTACAATGAGCAGTTCTTC TRBJ2-1 TRBV18 TRBD2 -
CASSEYPRNEQFF TGTGCCAGCAGTGAATACCCCCGCAATGAGCAGTTCTTC TRBJ2-1 TRBV25-1 - -
CASSSPLAEAFF TGTGCCAGCAGTTCCCCGCTCGCTGAAGCTTTCTTT TRBJ1-1 TRBV6-6 - -
CASSDLGTSGRSEQFF TGTGCCAGCAGTGACTTAGGGACTAGCGGGAGAAGTGAGCAGTTCTTC TRBJ2-1 TRBV6-4 TRBD2 -
CASSIGRLEAFF TGTGCCAGCAGCATAGGACGGCTTGAAGCTTTCTTT TRBJ1-1 TRBV7-2 - -
CASSLKQPQHF TGTGCCAGCAGTTTAAAACAGCCCCAGCATTTT TRBJ1-5 TRBV27 - -
CASSVNRDGYTF TGTGCCAGCAGCGTCAACAGGGATGGCTACACCTTC TRBJ1-2 TRBV5-5 - -
CASSPTGGVYNEQFF TGCGCCAGCAGCCCCACAGGGGGCGTTTACAATGAGCAGTTCTTC TRBJ2-1 TRBV5-1 TRBD1 -
CASSLDSGPNIQYF TGTGCCAGCAGCTTGGATTCAGGGCCGAACATTCAGTACTTC TRBJ2-4 TRBV5-4 - -
CASSLFGGELFF TGCGCCAGCAGCTTGTTTGGCGGGGAGCTGTTTTTT TRBJ2-2 TRBV5-1 - -
CASSLLGGPHYNEQFF TGTGCCAGCAGCTTGCTTGGGGGCCCCCACTACAATGAGCAGTTCTTC TRBJ2-1 TRBV5-6 - -
CASSLMGGQAFF TGTGCCAGCAGTTTAATGGGCGGCCAGGCGTTCTTC TRBJ2-1 TRBV27 - -
CASSTLPNPSYEQYF TGCGCCAGCAGCACCTTGCCTAATCCCTCCTACGAGCAGTACTTC TRBJ2-7 TRBV5-1 - -
CASGKLAGAPYEQYF TGCGCCAGCGGAAAACTAGCGGGAGCTCCGTACGAGCAGTACTTC TRBJ2-7 TRBV5-1 TRBD2 -
CASSLGAGQGGETQYF TGTGCCAGCAGCTTAGGAGCGGGACAGGGAGGAGAGACCCAGTACTTC TRBJ2-5 TRBV11-3 TRBD1 -
CAISNTGNYEQYF TGTGCCATCAGTAACACAGGGAACTACGAGCAGTACTTC TRBJ2-7 TRBV10-3 - once
CASHGGVPVNEQFF TGTGCCAGTCATGGGGGGGTGCCCGTCAATGAGCAGTTCTTC TRBJ2-1 TRBV19 TRBD2 -
CASSLRATETQYF TGTGCCAGCAGCCTCCGGGCAACAGAGACCCAGTACTTC TRBJ2-5 TRBV6-5 - once
CASRDSDSNQPQHF TGCGCCAGCAGGGACAGTGATAGCAATCAGCCCCAGCATTTT TRBJ1-5 TRBV10-1 - once
CASSRDRGGNSPLHF TGTGCCAGCAGCCGGGACAGGGGTGGTAATTCACCCCTCCACTTT TRBJ1-6 TRBV5-6 TRBD1 -
CASSLKTGGMETQYF TGTGCCAGCAGCTTGAAGACAGGGGGCATGGAGACCCAGTACTTC TRBJ2-5 TRBV5-6 TRBD1 -
CASSLTGMNQPQHF TGCGCCAGCAGCTTGACAGGAATGAATCAGCCCCAGCATTTT TRBJ1-5 TRBV5-1 - few
CASSPGPGGRSFF TGTGCCAGCAGCCCCGGACCGGGGGGCCGATCGTTCTTC TRBJ2-1 TRBV7-9 - -
CASSPSEALITYEQYF TGTGCCAGCTCACCTTCGGAGGCATTGATAACCTACGAGCAGTACTTC TRBJ2-7 TRBV18 - -
CASSLYPHGSPGNTIYF TGTGCCAGCAGCTTATACCCGCACGGGTCCCCTGGAAACACCATATATTTT TRBJ1-3 TRBV7-9 - -
CASRAVNQPQHF TGTGCCAGTAGGGCAGTGAATCAGCCCCAGCATTTT TRBJ1-5 TRBV19 - -
CASRRDTGELFF TGTGCCAGCCGCAGGGATACCGGGGAGCTGTTTTTT TRBJ2-2 TRBV27 - -